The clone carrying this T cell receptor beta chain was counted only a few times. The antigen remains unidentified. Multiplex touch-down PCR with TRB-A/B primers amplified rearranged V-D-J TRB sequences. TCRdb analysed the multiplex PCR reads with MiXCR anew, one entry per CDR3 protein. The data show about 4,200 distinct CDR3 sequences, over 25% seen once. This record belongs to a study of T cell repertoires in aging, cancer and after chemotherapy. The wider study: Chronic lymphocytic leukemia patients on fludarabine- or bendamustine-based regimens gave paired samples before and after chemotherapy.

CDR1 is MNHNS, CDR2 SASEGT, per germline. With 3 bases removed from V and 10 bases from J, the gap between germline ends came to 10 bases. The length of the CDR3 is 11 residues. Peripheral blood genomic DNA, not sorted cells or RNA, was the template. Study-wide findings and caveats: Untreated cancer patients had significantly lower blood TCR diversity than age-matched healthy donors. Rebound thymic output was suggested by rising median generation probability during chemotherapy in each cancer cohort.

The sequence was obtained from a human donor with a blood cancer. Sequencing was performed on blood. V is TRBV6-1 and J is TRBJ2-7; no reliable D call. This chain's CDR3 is CASSDLLPQYF. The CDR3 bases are TGTGCCAGCAGTGACTTGCTCCCCCAGTACTTC.